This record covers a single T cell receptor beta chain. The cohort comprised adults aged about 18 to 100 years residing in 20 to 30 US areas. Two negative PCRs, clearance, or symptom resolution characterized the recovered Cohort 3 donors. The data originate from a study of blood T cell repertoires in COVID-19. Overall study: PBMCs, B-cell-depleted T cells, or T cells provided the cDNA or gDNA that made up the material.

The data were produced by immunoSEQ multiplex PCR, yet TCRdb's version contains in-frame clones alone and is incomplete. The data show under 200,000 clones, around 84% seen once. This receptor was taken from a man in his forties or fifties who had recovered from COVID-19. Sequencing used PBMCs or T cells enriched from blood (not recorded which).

CDR3 in amino acids: CASSLDQGFNEKLFF. The CDR3 nucleotides are TGCGCCAGCAGCCTTGATCAGGGATTTAATGAAAAACTGTTTTTT. This rearrangement joins TRBV4-1 to TRBJ1-4, with D maybe TRBD1 (5 bases). This CDR3 contains 15 residues. Germline V gene data show CDR1 as MGHRA and CDR2 as YSYEKL. Trimming took off 4 bases at V and 4 bases at J, with 13 bases between the two ends.